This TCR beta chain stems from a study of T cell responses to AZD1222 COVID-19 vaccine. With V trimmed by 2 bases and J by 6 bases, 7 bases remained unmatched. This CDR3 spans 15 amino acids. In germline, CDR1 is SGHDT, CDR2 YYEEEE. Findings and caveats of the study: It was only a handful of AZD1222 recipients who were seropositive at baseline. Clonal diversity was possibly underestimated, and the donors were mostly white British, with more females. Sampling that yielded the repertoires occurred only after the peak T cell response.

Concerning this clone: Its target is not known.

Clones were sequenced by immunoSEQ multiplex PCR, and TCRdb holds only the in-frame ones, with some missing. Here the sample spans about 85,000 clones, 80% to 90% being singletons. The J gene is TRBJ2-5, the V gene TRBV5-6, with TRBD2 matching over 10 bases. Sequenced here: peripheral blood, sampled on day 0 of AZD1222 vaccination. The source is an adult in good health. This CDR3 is CASSFSSGSGKTQYF. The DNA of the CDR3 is TGTGCCAGCAGCTTTTCTAGCGGGAGTGGGAAGACCCAGTACTTC.